This TCR beta chain was sequenced in a study of lymphopenia after photon versus proton radiotherapy. Overall study results and limits: After the lymphocyte nadir, photon-treated repertoires showed oligoclonal expansion, especially of CD8+ Temra cells. Relative stability marked proton patients; photon patients lost diversity and naive cells. Better survival with proton therapy was suggested as possible, not demonstrated.

Notes on this clone: Its specificity is unknown.

Repertoires were generated with immunoSEQ multiplex PCR, while TCRdb's copy carries only in-frame clones and drops some. The table shows 75,000 to 90,000 clones, with around 80% occurring only once. The V gene end was trimmed by 8 bases and the J gene end by 0 bases; junction bases not matched to a gene: 8. CDR1 is ENHRY, CDR2 SYGVKD, per germline. The CDR3 is 16 amino acids. This rearrangement joins TRBV10-3 to TRBJ2-1, with 9 bases that match TRBD2. This sample comprised peripheral blood, obtained from a patient treated with proton-based radiotherapy. The clonotype originates from a man aged 55 to 69 with pancreatic cancer. For the CDR3, the DNA is TGTGCCATCGGCCAGCGGGGGGCGAGCTCCTACAATGAGCAGTTCTTC. It is translated as CAIGQRGASSYNEQFF.